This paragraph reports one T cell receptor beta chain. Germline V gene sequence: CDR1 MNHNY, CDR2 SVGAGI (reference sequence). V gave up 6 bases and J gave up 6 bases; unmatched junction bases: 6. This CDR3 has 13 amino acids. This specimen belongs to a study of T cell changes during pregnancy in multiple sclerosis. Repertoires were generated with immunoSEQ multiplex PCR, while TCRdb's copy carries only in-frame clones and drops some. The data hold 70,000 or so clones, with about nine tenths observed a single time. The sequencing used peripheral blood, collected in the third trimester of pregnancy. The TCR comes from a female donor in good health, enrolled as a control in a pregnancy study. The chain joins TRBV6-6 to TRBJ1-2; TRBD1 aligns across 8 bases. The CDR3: CASRDRAGNGYTF. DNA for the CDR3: TGTGCCAGCAGGGACAGGGCCGGGAATGGCTACACCTTC.